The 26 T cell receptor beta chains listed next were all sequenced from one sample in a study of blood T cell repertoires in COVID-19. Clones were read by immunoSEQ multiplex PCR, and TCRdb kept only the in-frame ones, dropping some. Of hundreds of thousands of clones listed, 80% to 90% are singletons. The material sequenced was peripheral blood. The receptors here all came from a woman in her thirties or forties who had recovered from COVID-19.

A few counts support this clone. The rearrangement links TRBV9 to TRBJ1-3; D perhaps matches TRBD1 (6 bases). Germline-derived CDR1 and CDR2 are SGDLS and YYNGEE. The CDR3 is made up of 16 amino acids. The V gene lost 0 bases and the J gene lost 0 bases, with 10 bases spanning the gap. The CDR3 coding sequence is TGTGCCAGCAGCGTAGGTGGGGGCCTCTCTGGAAACACCATATATTTT. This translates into CASSVGGGLSGNTIYF.

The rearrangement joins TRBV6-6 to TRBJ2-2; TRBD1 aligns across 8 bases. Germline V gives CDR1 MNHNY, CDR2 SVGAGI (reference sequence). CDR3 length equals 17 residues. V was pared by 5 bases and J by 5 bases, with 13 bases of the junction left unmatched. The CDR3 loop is CASSRQGQGARTGELFF. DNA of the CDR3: TGTGCCAGCAGTCGTCAGGGGCAGGGGGCGCGGACCGGGGAGCTGTTTTTT.

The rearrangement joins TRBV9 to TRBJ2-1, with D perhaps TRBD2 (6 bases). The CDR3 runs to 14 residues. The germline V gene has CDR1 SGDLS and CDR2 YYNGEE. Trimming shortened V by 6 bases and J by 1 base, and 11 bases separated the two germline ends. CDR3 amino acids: CASTAGLSYNEQFF. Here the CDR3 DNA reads TGTGCCAGCACAGCGGGCCTATCCTACAATGAGCAGTTCTTC. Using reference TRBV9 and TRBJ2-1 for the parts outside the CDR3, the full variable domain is DSGVTQTPKHLITATGQRVTLRCSPRSGDLSVYWYQQSLDQGLQFLIQYYNGEERAKGNILERFSAQQFPDLHSELNLSSLELGDSALYFCASTAGLSYNEQFFGPGTRLTVL.

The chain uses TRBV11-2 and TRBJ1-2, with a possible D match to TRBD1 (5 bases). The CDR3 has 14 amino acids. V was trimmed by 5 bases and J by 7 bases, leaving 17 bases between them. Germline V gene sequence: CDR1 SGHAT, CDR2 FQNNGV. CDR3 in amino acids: CASSVIEWGVGYTF. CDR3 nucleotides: TGTGCCAGCAGCGTAATAGAATGGGGGGTTGGCTACACCTTC.

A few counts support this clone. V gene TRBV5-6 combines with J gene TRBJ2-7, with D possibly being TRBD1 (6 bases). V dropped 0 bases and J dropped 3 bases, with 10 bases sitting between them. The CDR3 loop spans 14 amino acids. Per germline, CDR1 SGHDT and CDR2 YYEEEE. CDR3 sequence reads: CASSLARGDYEQYF. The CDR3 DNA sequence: TGTGCCAGCAGCTTGGCCAGGGGCGACTACGAGCAGTACTTC.

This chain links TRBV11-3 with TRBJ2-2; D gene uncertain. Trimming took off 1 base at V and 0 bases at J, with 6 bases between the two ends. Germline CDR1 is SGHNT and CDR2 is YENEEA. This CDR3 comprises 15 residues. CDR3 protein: CASSLGTANTGELFF. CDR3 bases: TGTGCCAGCAGCTTAGGCACAGCGAACACCGGGGAGCTGTTTTTT.

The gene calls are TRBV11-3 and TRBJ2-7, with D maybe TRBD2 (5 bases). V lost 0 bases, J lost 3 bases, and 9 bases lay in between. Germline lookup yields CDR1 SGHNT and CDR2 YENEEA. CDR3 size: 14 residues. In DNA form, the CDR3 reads TGTGCCAGCAGCTTAGAGGGGAGTAACTACGAGCAGTACTTC. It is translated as CASSLEGSNYEQYF.

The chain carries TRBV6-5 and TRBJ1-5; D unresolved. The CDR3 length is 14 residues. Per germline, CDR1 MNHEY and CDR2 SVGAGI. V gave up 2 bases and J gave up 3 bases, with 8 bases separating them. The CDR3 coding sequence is TGTGCCAGCAGTTACACGGGAGTCAATCAGCCCCAGCATTTT. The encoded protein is CASSYTGVNQPQHF.

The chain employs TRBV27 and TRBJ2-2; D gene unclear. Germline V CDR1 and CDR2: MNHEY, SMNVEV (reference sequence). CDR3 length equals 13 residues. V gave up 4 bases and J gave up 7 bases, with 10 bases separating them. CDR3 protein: CASSYPAVGELFF. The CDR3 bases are TGTGCCAGCAGTTATCCCGCAGTCGGGGAGCTGTTTTTT.

The CDR3 DNA is TGTGCCAGCAGGCTCGGACTAGCGGGGGCCGAGCAGTACTTC. It codes for CASRLGLAGAEQYF. The chain recombines TRBV2 with TRBJ2-7, with 13 bases matching TRBD2. Germline CDR1 is SNHLY and CDR2 is FYNNEI. This CDR3 is 14 amino acids long. The V segment lost 6 bases and the J segment 6 bases; nucleotides outside the gene matches: 5.

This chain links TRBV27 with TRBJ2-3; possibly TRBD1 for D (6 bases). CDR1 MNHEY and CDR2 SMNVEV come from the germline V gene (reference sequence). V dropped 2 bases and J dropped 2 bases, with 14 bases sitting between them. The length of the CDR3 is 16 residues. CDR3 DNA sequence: TGTGCCAGCAGTTTAACTCCAGGGGCATACACAGATACGCAGTATTTT. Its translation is CASSLTPGAYTDTQYF.

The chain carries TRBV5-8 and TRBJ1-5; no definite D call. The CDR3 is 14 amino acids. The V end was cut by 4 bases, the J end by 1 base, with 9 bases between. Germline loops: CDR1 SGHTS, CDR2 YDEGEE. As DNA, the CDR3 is TGTGCCAGCAGCCCGACTCTCAGCAATCAGCCCCAGCATTTT. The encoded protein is CASSPTLSNQPQHF. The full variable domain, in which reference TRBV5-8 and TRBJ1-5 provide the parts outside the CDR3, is EAGVTQSPTHLIKTRGQQATLRCSPISGHTSVYWYQQALGLGLQFLLWYDEGEERNRGNFPPRFSGRQFPNYSSELNVNALELEDSALYLCASSPTLSNQPQHFGDGTRLSIL.

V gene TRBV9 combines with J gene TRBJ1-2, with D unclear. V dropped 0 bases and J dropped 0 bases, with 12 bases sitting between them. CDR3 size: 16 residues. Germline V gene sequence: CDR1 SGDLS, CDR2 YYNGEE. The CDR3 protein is CASSVDGEEANYGYTF. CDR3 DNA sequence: TGTGCCAGCAGCGTAGACGGGGAGGAGGCTAACTATGGCTACACCTTC.

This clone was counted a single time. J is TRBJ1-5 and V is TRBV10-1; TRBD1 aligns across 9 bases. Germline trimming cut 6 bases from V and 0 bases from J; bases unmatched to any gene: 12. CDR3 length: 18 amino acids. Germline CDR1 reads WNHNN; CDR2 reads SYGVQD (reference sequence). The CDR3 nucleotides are TGCGCCAGCAGGGGGACCCGGGACAGGGAGCTTAGCAATCAGCCCCAGCATTTT. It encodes CASRGTRDRELSNQPQHF.

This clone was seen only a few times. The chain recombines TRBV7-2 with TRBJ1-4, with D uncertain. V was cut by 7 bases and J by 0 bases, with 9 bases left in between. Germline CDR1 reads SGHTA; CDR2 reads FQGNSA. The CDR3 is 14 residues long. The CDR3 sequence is CASTQSATNEKLFF. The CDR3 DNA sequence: TGTGCCAGCACCCAGTCCGCAACTAATGAAAAACTGTTTTTT.

The CDR3, as DNA: TGCGCCAGCACTCGCTTGTCCGGGGGGCAAGAGACCCAGTACTTC. It specifies CASTRLSGGQETQYF. This chain uses TRBV4-1 with TRBJ2-5; 7 bases map to TRBD2. Germline V gene lookup returns CDR1 MGHRA and CDR2 YSYEKL. After removal of 7 bases from V and 2 bases from J, the junction contained 10 bases not matched to a gene. This CDR3 has 15 residues.

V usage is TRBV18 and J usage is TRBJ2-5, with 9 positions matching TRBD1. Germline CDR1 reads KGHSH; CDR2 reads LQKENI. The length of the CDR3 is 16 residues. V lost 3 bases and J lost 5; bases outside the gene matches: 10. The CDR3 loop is CASSPSLQGARETQYF. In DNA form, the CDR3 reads TGTGCCAGCTCACCCTCCTTACAGGGGGCGAGGGAGACCCAGTACTTC.

Written as DNA, the CDR3 is TGTGCCATCAGTGTGGGCAGGGGCATCAGGGAGCTGTTTTTT. Its protein product is CAISVGRGIRELFF. The chain joins TRBV10-3 to TRBJ2-2; tentative D call: TRBD1 (6 bases). This CDR3 has 14 amino acids. The V gene's germline CDR1 is ENHRY and CDR2 SYGVKD. Trimming shortened V by 4 bases and J by 9 bases, and 15 bases separated the two germline ends.

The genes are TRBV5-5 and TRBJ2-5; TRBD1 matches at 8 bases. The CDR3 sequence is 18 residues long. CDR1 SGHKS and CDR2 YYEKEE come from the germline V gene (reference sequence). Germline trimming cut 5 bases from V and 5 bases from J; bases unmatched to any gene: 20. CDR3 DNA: TGTGCCAGCAGTTTTCGAGGTGGGCAGGGGGCCGTCGCGGAGACCCAGTACTTC. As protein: CASSFRGGQGAVAETQYF. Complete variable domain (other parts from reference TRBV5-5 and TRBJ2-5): DAGVTQSPTHLIKTRGQQVTLRCSPISGHKSVSWYQQVLGQGPQFIFQYYEKEERGRGNFPDRFSARQFPNYSSELNVNALLLGDSALYLCASSFRGGQGAVAETQYFGPGTRLLVL.

DNA of the CDR3: TGTGCCAGCACCGAAGTGGGGGCCGGGGGCTACACCTTC. Its translation: CASTEVGAGGYTF. V and J are TRBV2 and TRBJ1-2; the D gene is possibly TRBD1 (6 bases). Trimming removed 7 bases at V and 8 bases at J, with 17 bases between. Germline CDR1 and CDR2: SNHLY and FYNNEI. The CDR3 extends over 13 amino acids.

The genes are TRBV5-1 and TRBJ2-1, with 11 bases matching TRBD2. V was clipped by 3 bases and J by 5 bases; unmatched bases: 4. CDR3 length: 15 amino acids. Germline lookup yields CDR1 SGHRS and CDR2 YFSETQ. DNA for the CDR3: TGCGCCAGCAGCTCGATTAGCGGGGGGGACAATGAGCAGTTCTTC. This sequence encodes CASSSISGGDNEQFF.

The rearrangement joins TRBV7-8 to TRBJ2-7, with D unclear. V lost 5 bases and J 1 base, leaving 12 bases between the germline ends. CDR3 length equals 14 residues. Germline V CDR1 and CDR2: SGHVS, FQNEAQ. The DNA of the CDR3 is TGTGCCAGCAGCAACGCCCCCGGGTCCTACGAGCAGTACTTC. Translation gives CASSNAPGSYEQYF.

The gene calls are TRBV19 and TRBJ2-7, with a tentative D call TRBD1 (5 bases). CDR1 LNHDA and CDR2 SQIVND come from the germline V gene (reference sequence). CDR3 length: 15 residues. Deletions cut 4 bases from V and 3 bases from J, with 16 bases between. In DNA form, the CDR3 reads TGTGCCAGTAGTACCCCCCAGGGTTCGTTCTACGAGCAGTACTTC. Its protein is CASSTPQGSFYEQYF.

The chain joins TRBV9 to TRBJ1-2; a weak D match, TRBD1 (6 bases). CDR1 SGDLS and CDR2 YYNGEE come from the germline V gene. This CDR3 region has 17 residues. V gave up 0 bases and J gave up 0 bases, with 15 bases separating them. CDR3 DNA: TGTGCCAGCAGCGTAGGAGGCACAGGGCTAACTAACTATGGCTACACCTTC. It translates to CASSVGGTGLTNYGYTF.

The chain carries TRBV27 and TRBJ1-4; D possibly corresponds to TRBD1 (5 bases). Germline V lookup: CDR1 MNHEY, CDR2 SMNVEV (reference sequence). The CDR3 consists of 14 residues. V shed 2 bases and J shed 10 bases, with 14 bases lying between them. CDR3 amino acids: CASSLGTVGGKLFF. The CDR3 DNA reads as TGTGCCAGCAGTTTAGGGACCGTGGGGGGAAAACTGTTTTTT.

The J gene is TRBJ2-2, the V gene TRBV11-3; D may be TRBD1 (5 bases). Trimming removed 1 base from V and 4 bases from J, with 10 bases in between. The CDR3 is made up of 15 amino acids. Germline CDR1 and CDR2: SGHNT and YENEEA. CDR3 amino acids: CASSLAGSTTGELFF. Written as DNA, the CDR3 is TGTGCCAGCAGCTTAGCAGGGTCCACCACCGGGGAGCTGTTTTTT.